A single TCR beta chain is shown here with its context. The source of the sample is a study of CD8+ T cells in alopecia areata. Described treatment: oral pan-JAK inhibitor, 5-10 mg twice daily. Unmatched junction bases numbered 2, after V lost 4 bases and J lost 3 bases. The CDR3 has 14 residues. Following extraction, RNA underwent reverse transcription to cDNA, which served as the sequencing template. The method was immunoSEQ multiplex PCR; TCRdb's version includes in-frame clones alone and lacks a portion of them. This sample has approximately 210,000 clones; under 80% occur once, and the top ten carry 1.3%.

The chain uses TRBV23-1 and TRBJ2-5, with TRBD2 matching over 10 bases. TRBV23-1 is flagged as an ORF with uncertain function. Sample: CD4+ T cells sorted from blood, taken between weeks 47 and 50, from a patient treated with tofacitinib. The sequence came from a human donor with alopecia areata. The CDR3 region has the DNA TGCGCCAGCAGTCGGACTAGCGGAGAAGAGACCCAGTACTTC. Translated, it gives CASSRTSGEETQYF.